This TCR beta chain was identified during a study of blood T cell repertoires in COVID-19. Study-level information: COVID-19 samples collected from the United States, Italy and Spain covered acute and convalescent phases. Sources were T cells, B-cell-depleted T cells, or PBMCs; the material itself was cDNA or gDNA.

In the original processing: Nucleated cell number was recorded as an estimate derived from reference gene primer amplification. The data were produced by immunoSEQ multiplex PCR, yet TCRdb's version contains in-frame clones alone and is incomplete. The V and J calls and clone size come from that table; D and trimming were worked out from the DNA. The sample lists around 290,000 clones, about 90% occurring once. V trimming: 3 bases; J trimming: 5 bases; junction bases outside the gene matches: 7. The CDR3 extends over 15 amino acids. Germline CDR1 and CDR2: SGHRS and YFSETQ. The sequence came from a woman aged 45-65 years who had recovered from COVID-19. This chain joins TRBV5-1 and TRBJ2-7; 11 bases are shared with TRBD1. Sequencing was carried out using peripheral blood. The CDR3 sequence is CASSWGQGDVHEQYF. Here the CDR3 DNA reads TGCGCCAGCAGCTGGGGACAGGGGGATGTCCACGAGCAGTACTTC.